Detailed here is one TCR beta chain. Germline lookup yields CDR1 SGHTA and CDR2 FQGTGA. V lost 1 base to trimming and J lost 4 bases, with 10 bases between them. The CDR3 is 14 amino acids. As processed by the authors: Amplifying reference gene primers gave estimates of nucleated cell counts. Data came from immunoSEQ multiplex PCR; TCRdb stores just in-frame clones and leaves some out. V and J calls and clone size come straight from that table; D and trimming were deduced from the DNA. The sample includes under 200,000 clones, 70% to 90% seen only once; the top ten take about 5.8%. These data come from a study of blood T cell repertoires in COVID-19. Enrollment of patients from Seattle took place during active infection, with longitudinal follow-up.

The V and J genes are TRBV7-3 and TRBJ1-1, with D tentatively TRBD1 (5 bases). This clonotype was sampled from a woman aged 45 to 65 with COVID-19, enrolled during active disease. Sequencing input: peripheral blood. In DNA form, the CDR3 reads TGTGCCAGCAGCTTAAGCGGGGGTCTCACTGAAGCTTTCTTT. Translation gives CASSLSGGLTEAFF.